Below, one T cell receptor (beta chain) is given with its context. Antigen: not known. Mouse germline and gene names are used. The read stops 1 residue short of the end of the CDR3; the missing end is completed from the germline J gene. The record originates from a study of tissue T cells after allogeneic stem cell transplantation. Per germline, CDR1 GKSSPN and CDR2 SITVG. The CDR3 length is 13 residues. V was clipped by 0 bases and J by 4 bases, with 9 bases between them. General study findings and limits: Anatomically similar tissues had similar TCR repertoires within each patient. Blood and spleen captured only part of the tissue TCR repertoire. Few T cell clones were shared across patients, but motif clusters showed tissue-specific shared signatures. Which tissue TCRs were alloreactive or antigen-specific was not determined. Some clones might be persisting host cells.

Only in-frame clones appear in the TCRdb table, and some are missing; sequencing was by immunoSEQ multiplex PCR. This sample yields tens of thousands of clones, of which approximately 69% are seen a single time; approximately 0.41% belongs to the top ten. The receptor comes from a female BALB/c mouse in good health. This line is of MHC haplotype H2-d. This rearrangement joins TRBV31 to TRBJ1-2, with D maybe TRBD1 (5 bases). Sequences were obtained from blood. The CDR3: CAWSLPGSSDYTF. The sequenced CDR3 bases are TGTGCCTGGAGTCTACCAGGGAGCTCCGACTACACC.